Sequencing of this T cell receptor (beta chain) was carried out in a study of blood T cell repertoires in COVID-19. Method: immunoSEQ multiplex PCR; TCRdb's copy keeps in-frame clones and lacks some. The sample contains about 84,000 clones, 70% to 80% of which appear only once. This clone was detected only a few times. The CDR3 sequence is 15 residues long. The germline gives CDR1 SGHNT, CDR2 YYREEE (reference sequence). V gave up 3 bases and J gave up 3 bases, with 12 bases separating them. The J gene is TRBJ1-4, the V gene TRBV5-4, with a tentative D call TRBD1 (6 bases). The sequence came from a man aged 50-60 years with active or convalescent COVID-19. Sequencing was performed on peripheral blood. The CDR3 region is CASSSTKGANEKLFF. CDR3 bases: TGTGCCAGCAGCTCGACCAAGGGGGCTAATGAAAAACTGTTTTTT.